A single sample gave rise to the 25 T cell receptor beta chains below, sequenced in a study of PD-1 blockade in mismatch repair-deficient tumors. Here immunoSEQ multiplex PCR was the method, and the copy in TCRdb shows in-frame clones only, minus some. The repertoire holds tens of thousands of clones, with about 81% as singletons. The sequenced sample was PBMCs, obtained before pembrolizumab treatment. The origin of the receptors is an adult with mismatch repair-deficient cancer.

This chain uses TRBV5-1 with TRBJ2-5; TRBD2 agrees at 11 bases. CDR1 SGHRS and CDR2 YFSETQ come from the germline V gene. V dropped 5 bases and J dropped 5; count of bases not matched to a gene: 5. CDR3 length: 14 amino acids. This CDR3 reads CASRSLAGVETQYF. As DNA, the CDR3 is TGCGCCAGCAGGTCACTAGCGGGAGTTGAGACCCAGTACTTC. The full variable domain, completed using reference TRBV5-1 and TRBJ2-5, is KAGVTQTPRYLIKTRGQQVTLSCSPISGHRSVSWYQQTPGQGLQFLFEYFSETQRNKGNFPGRFSGRQFSNSRSEMNVSTLELGDSALYLCASRSLAGVETQYFGPGTRLLVL.

The genes are TRBV5-1 and TRBJ1-1; D is unresolved. Germline CDR1 and CDR2: SGHRS and YFSETQ. Trimming left V 3 bases short and J 1 base short, with 7 bases between. This CDR3 contains 13 residues. In DNA form, the CDR3 reads TGCGCCAGCAGCTACATACAGAACACTGAAGCTTTCTTT. This sequence encodes CASSYIQNTEAFF.

This chain links TRBV2 with TRBJ2-1; TRBD2 matches at 11 bases. V lost 4 bases to trimming and J lost 7 bases; unmatched junction nucleotides: 6. Germline loops: CDR1 SNHLY, CDR2 FYNNEI. The CDR3 length is 15 residues. CDR3 protein: CASSVGTSGANEQFF. For the CDR3, the DNA is TGTGCCAGCAGTGTAGGGACTAGCGGAGCTAATGAGCAGTTCTTC.

The table lists this clone with a few counts. CDR3 coding DNA: TGTGCCAGCTCACCAGGCGGGAGGGCCTTGGAGACCCAGTACTTC. Its translation is CASSPGGRALETQYF. The gene calls are TRBV18 and TRBJ2-5; 9 bases are a match to TRBD2. Germline CDR1 KGHSH, CDR2 LQKENI. Trimming took 2 bases from V and 5 from J; bases not matched to a gene: 6. CDR3 length equals 15 residues.

The chain carries TRBV15 and TRBJ1-4; 7 positions agree with TRBD1. Trimming removed 1 base from V and 0 bases from J; junction bases left unmatched: 2. The V gene's germline CDR1 is LNHNV and CDR2 YYDKDF (reference sequence). The CDR3 sequence is 16 residues long. The CDR3: CATSRGGGATNEKLFF. The DNA for the CDR3 is TGTGCCACCAGCAGAGGAGGGGGCGCAACTAATGAAAAACTGTTTTTT.

The chain carries TRBV18 and TRBJ1-6; no reliable D call. V lost 3 bases and J lost 8, with 11 bases in between. CDR3 length equals 14 residues. Germline V gene lookup returns CDR1 KGHSH and CDR2 LQKENI. CDR3 region: CASSPRQDDSPLHF. Written as DNA, the CDR3 is TGTGCCAGCTCACCTAGGCAGGATGATTCACCCCTCCACTTT. The whole variable domain, filled in from reference TRBV18 and TRBJ1-6, reads NAGVMQNPRHLVRRRGQEARLRCSPMKGHSHVYWYRQLPEEGLKFMVYLQKENIIDESGMPKERFSAEFPKEGPSILRIQQVVRGDSAAYFCASSPRQDDSPLHFGNGTRLTVT.

V usage is TRBV27 and J usage is TRBJ2-3, with D unclear. Trimming removed 2 bases from V and 0 bases from J, with 6 bases in between. This CDR3 has 14 residues. The V gene's germline CDR1 is MNHEY and CDR2 SMNVEV (reference sequence). The CDR3 here is CASSLMTSTDTQYF. CDR3 nucleotide sequence: TGTGCCAGCAGTTTAATGACTAGCACAGATACGCAGTATTTT.

This clone was observed a few times. The genes are TRBV14 and TRBJ1-2; weak D call: TRBD1 (6 bases). Germline CDR1 and CDR2: SGHDN and FVKESK. With 3 bases removed from V and 5 bases from J, the gap between germline ends came to 19 bases. The CDR3 is 16 residues long. As DNA, the CDR3 is TGTGCCAGCAGCCAGAAGTTCCAGGGGTTGAGATATGGCTACACCTTC. It encodes CASSQKFQGLRYGYTF.

V gene TRBV7-9 combines with J gene TRBJ1-4; D call uncertain. V lost 0 bases and J 0 bases, leaving 14 bases between the germline ends. CDR1 is SEHNR, CDR2 FQNEAQ, per germline (reference sequence). The CDR3 has 18 residues. The CDR3 DNA follows: TGTGCCAGCAGCTTAGCGCGGGGATCTTTTGCAACTAATGAAAAACTGTTTTTT. Translating it yields CASSLARGSFATNEKLFF.

The gene calls are TRBV9 and TRBJ2-7, with 7 bases matching TRBD2. Germline values: CDR1 SGDLS, CDR2 YYNGEE. The CDR3 covers 14 residues. Trimming removed 1 base from V and 2 bases from J; junction bases left unmatched: 3. CDR3 sequence (DNA): TGTGCCAGCAGCGTATCAGGGACTACCTACGAGCAGTACTTC. Translated: CASSVSGTTYEQYF.

In this sample, this clone turned up a few times. The chain has TRBV6-6 and TRBJ2-7; 13 positions match TRBD2. Germline CDR1 and CDR2: MNHNY and SVGAGI (reference sequence). The CDR3 is made up of 16 amino acids. Germline trimming cut 5 bases from V and 4 bases from J; bases unmatched to any gene: 8. CDR3 nucleotide sequence: TGTGCCAGCAGTCCCCAGGGACTAGCGGGAACTTACGAGCAGTACTTC. Protein sequence: CASSPQGLAGTYEQYF.

Points on this clone: Other DNA sequences in the sample encode the same CDR3. This chain uses TRBV7-3 with TRBJ1-2; D unresolved. Germline CDR1 and CDR2: SGHTA and FQGTGA. The CDR3 has 15 amino acids. Trimming cost V 6 bases and J 6 bases, with 20 bases left between them. This CDR3 is CASRPGGQNRDGYTF. The DNA for the CDR3 is TGTGCCAGCAGACCCGGAGGGCAGAATCGTGATGGCTACACCTTC.

In this sample, this clone turned up once. This rearrangement joins TRBV7-6 to TRBJ2-7; 8 bases agree with TRBD2. The germline V gene has CDR1 SGHVS and CDR2 FNYEAQ. The CDR3 length is 18 residues. V lost 1 base, J lost 3 bases, and 14 bases stayed unmatched. CDR3 DNA: TGTGCCAGCAGCTTAGTAAGCGGGGGCGCCGTTTTTGGCTACGAGCAGTACTTC. It specifies CASSLVSGGAVFGYEQYF.

The CDR3, as DNA: TGTGCCAGCAGCGACCGGGACTCAGATACGCAGTATTTT. The encoded protein is CASSDRDSDTQYF. The chain couples TRBV2 to TRBJ2-3; TRBD2 is a possible D gene (6 bases). This CDR3 has 13 amino acids. V lost 6 bases and J lost 4, with 11 bases in between. Germline-derived CDR1 and CDR2 are SNHLY and FYNNEI. The full variable domain, with the rest looked up from reference TRBV2 and TRBJ2-3, is EPEVTQTPSHQVTQMGQEVILRCVPISNHLYFYWYRQILGQKVEFLVSFYNNEISEKSEIFDDQFSVERPDGSNFTLKIRSTKLEDSAMYFCASSDRDSDTQYFGPGTRLTVL.

V is TRBV27 and J is TRBJ1-2; 8 bases fit TRBD1. Losses at the gene ends were 0 bases for V and 7 bases for J; bases not matched to a gene: 7. The CDR3 has 15 amino acids. The germline gives CDR1 MNHEY, CDR2 SMNVEV (reference sequence). The CDR3 region has the DNA TGTGCCAGCAGTTTATCGGCAGGGGGCTCTACTGGCTACACCTTC. Its protein is CASSLSAGGSTGYTF.

This chain uses TRBV29-1 with TRBJ1-1; D may be TRBD1 (5 bases). The V and J ends lost 7 bases and 3 bases respectively, with 21 bases between them. Germline V CDR1 and CDR2: SQVTM, ANQGSEA. The CDR3 loop spans 15 amino acids. CDR3 protein: CSGTVRQTRDTEAFF. The CDR3 DNA reads TGCAGCGGCACTGTTCGACAGACTCGGGACACTGAAGCTTTCTTT.

The gene calls are TRBV7-9 and TRBJ1-5; perhaps TRBD1 as D (6 bases). The length of the CDR3 is 16 residues. The germline CDR1 and CDR2 sequences are SEHNR and FQNEAQ (reference sequence). V was cut by 5 bases and J by 1 base, with 15 bases left in between. The CDR3 here is CASSPSEGTSNQPQHF. The CDR3 nucleotides are TGTGCCAGCAGCCCAAGTGAGGGGACAAGCAATCAGCCCCAGCATTTT.

CDR3 loop: CASSLAGGDTGELFF. Here the CDR3 DNA reads TGTGCCAGCAGCTTGGCGGGAGGGGACACCGGGGAGCTGTTTTTT. The chain carries TRBV7-3 and TRBJ2-2, with 9 bases lining up with TRBD2. The CDR3 has 15 residues. The germline V gene encodes CDR1 SGHTA and CDR2 FQGTGA. With 3 bases clipped from V and 3 bases from J, the junction kept 2 bases outside the gene matches.

This clone was counted between two and nine times. The chain links TRBV5-4 to TRBJ2-7; D unresolved. CDR1 is SGHNT and CDR2 is YYREEE in the germline V gene (reference sequence). V was clipped by 3 bases and J by 5 bases, with 12 bases between them. This CDR3 contains 13 residues. The CDR3 is CASSWNRAHEQYF. CDR3 nucleotides: TGTGCCAGCAGCTGGAACAGAGCCCACGAGCAGTACTTC.

This clone was seen more than once but under ten times. DNA of the CDR3: TGTGCCAGCAGCGTAGACAGGGGGGAAAAACTGTTTTTT. Residues: CASSVDRGEKLFF. The chain links TRBV9 to TRBJ1-4, with 8 bases that match TRBD1. V gave up 0 bases and J gave up 8 bases; unmatched junction bases: 0. The CDR3 length is 13 residues. CDR1 is SGDLS and CDR2 is YYNGEE in the germline V gene.

V and J are TRBV6-5 and TRBJ2-1, with TRBD2 matching over 8 bases. Trimming took 4 bases from V and 1 from J; bases not matched to a gene: 6. In germline, CDR1 is MNHEY, CDR2 SVGAGI. The CDR3 totals 16 residues. The CDR3 sequence is CASSLLAEGSYNEQFF. In DNA form, the CDR3 reads TGTGCCAGCAGTTTACTAGCGGAAGGGTCCTACAATGAGCAGTTCTTC.

This clone was counted a few times. V is TRBV6-5 and J is TRBJ2-7; D might be TRBD2 (5 bases). Germline V gene sequence: CDR1 MNHEY, CDR2 SVGAGI. CDR3 length equals 14 residues. The V end was cut by 2 bases, the J end by 3 bases, with 11 bases between. CDR3 amino acids: CASSYVSGDYEQYF. For the CDR3, the DNA is TGTGCCAGCAGTTACGTGAGCGGAGACTACGAGCAGTACTTC.

V is TRBV7-3 and J is TRBJ2-5, with a tentative D call TRBD1 (6 bases). In germline, CDR1 is SGHTA, CDR2 FQGTGA. This CDR3 spans 15 amino acids. Trimming removed 6 bases from V and 5 bases from J, with 19 bases in between. CDR3 region: CASSSVGGTRETQYF. CDR3 nucleotide sequence: TGTGCCAGCAGTTCCGTTGGGGGCACACGGGAGACCCAGTACTTC.

This clone was counted a single time. V is TRBV5-5 and J is TRBJ2-1; D not resolved. Germline-derived CDR1 and CDR2 are SGHKS and YYEKEE (reference sequence). The CDR3 has 12 amino acids. The V gene lost 0 bases and the J gene lost 5 bases, with 3 bases spanning the gap. Written as DNA, the CDR3 is TGTGCCAGCAGCTTGGCCAACAATGAGCAGTTCTTC. Protein product: CASSLANNEQFF.

CDR3 in DNA: TGCGCCAGCAGAGGCGACAGCTACGAGCAGTACTTC. Protein product: CASRGDSYEQYF. The V call is TRBV10-2, the J call TRBJ2-7; possible D gene TRBD1, 5 bases. There are 12 residues in the CDR3. V shed 6 bases and J shed 3 bases, with 9 bases lying between them. The germline gives CDR1 WSHSY, CDR2 SAAADI.